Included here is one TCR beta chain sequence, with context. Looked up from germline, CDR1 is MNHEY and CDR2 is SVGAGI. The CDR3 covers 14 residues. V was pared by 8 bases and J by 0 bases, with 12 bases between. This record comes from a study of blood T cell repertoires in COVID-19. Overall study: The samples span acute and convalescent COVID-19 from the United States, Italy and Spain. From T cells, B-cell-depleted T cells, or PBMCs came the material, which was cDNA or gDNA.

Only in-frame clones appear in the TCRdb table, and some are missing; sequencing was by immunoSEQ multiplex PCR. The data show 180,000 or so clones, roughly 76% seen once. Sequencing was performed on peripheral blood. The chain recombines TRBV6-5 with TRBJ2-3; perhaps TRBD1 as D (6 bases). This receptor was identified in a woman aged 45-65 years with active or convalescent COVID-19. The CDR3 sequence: CASPAGASTDTQYF. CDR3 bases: TGTGCCAGCCCGGCAGGGGCAAGCACAGATACGCAGTATTTT.